The 12 T cell receptor beta chains presented below share a single source sample, sequenced in a study of molecular identifiers for immune sequencing clone quantification (dated by TCRdb to between 2018 and 2020). Receptors were amplified or captured by PCR. Sequencing was performed on an Illumina HiSeq 4000. Using fastp at Q25 and MiXCR, TCRdb reprocessed the public reads and kept productive beta chains. Duplicate CDR3 protein sequences are folded into a single record with the most common DNA and genes. The sample yields about half a million distinct CDR3 sequences; about 22% were counted once. The top ten constitute around 0.86% of the sample. Material for sequencing was naive CD8+ T cells from blood, with Jurkat cell RNA spiked in. In the paper's terms, the cell subset or site label means: FACS-sorted CD8+CD4-CCR7+CD45RA+ naive T cells. These receptors were obtained from a human donor in good health. Some libraries in this study had Jurkat cell RNA spiked in.

This clonotype was picked up one time. V usage is TRBV6-6 and J usage is TRBJ1-1; D is uncertain. Per germline, CDR1 MNHNY and CDR2 SVGAGI (reference sequence). The germline V and J ends were trimmed by 5 bases and 4 bases, with 20 bases remaining between them. The CDR3 has 16 residues. The CDR3, as DNA: TGTGCCAGCAGTCGAAACCATTACAGCGGGAGCACTGAAGCTTTCTTT. Amino acid sequence: CASSRNHYSGSTEAFF.

The CDR3 loop reads CASSERSGHGTQYF. For the CDR3, the DNA is TGTGCCAGCAGTGAGCGATCGGGTCATGGGACCCAGTACTTC. The chain couples TRBV2 to TRBJ2-5; D uncertain. The germline V gene encodes CDR1 SNHLY and CDR2 FYNNEI. The CDR3 is 14 amino acids. V was pared by 3 bases and J by 7 bases, with 15 bases between.

Notes on this clonotype: Being one base from a much bigger clone, this may be a read error. The chain joins TRBV20-1 to TRBJ2-3; TRBD1 or TRBD2 may be the D gene (6 bases each). The germline V gene encodes CDR1 DFQATT and CDR2 SNEGSKA (reference sequence). CDR3 size: 15 residues. CDR3 in DNA: TGCGGTGCTAGTGGACCGGAGGGGGTTACAGATACGCAGTATTTT. This encodes CGASGPEGVTDTQYF.

This clonotype occurred many times. Written as DNA, the CDR3 is TGCGCCAGCAGTGAGATAAGAGGGGATGGCTACACCTTC. It is translated as CASSEIRGDGYTF. The chain couples TRBV4-1 to TRBJ1-2, with D perhaps matching TRBD1 (5 bases). The V gene lost 6 bases and the J gene lost 6 bases, with 14 bases spanning the gap. CDR1 is MGHRA and CDR2 is YSYEKL in the germline V gene. The CDR3 is made up of 13 amino acids.

This clonotype was observed a single time. This CDR3 fails to terminate in the conserved phenylalanine or tryptophan, so it likely reflects a read error. The gene calls are TRBV5-1 and TRBJ2-7; D is perhaps TRBD1 (6 bases). CDR3 length equals 15 residues. Per the germline V gene, CDR1 is SGHRS and CDR2 is YFSETQ. Trimming removed 0 bases from V and 0 bases from J, with 10 bases in between. CDR3 in DNA: TGCGCCAGCAGCTTGGGACAGGACAGCTCCTACGAGCAGTACCTC. This translates into CASSLGQDSSYEQYL.

The sample holds many counts of this clonotype. J is TRBJ1-1 and V is TRBV5-1, with 7 bases aligning to TRBD1. The junction had 5 bases not matched to a gene; V was cut back by 2 bases and J by 1 base. CDR3 length: 15 amino acids. From germline, CDR1 is SGHRS and CDR2 YFSETQ. The CDR3 loop is CASSFVGTANTEAFF. The CDR3 DNA sequence: TGCGCCAGCAGCTTTGTAGGGACAGCGAACACTGAAGCTTTCTTT.

This clonotype was seen ten or more times. The gene calls are TRBV4-3 and TRBJ1-5; D remains unclear. V lost 4 bases and J 1 base, leaving 11 bases between the germline ends. The CDR3 is 15 amino acids. The germline CDR1 and CDR2 sequences are LGHNA and YSLEER. CDR3 nucleotides: TGCGCCAGCAGCCGATTTAAGGGAAGCAATCAGCCCCAGCATTTT. Translating gives CASSRFKGSNQPQHF.

The J gene is TRBJ2-5, the V gene TRBV12-3 or TRBV12-4, with D maybe TRBD2 (6 bases). The CDR3 is 14 amino acids. Trimming pared 3 bases from V and 5 bases from J, leaving 13 bases between. The CDR3 DNA reads TGTGCCAGCAGTTTTAGGGCGGAGGGCGAGACCCAGTACTTC. Amino acid sequence: CASSFRAEGETQYF.

This clonotype was recorded many times. The chain uses TRBV6-9 and TRBJ2-5; possibly TRBD2 for D (6 bases). This CDR3 comprises 14 residues. Looked up from germline, CDR1 is MNHGY and CDR2 is SVAAGI. Trimming cost V 9 bases and J 2 bases, with 16 bases left between them. CDR3 DNA sequence: TGTGCCAGAGAGCCCGGGAGAGATCAAGAGACCCAGTACTTC. It is translated as CAREPGRDQETQYF.

This chain joins TRBV4-1 and TRBJ2-1; D is perhaps TRBD2 (5 bases). The V and J ends lost 2 bases and 8 bases respectively, with 22 bases between them. Looked up from germline, CDR1 is MGHRA and CDR2 is YSYEKL. This CDR3 is 17 amino acids long. The CDR3 DNA sequence: TGCGCCAGCAGCCAAACCTCTAGCACGAGCCTGAACTATGAGCAGTTCTTC. Translating it yields CASSQTSSTSLNYEQFF.

Only a few counts were recorded for this clonotype. V gene TRBV12-3 or TRBV12-4 combines with J gene TRBJ1-1; D is unclear. Trimming shortened V by 6 bases and J by 4 bases, and 21 bases separated the two germline ends. The CDR3 consists of 16 residues. The CDR3 protein is CASSPVGRTQGTEAFF. The CDR3 coding sequence is TGTGCCAGCAGCCCCGTCGGACGGACTCAAGGCACTGAAGCTTTCTTT.

This clonotype appeared many times. The J gene is TRBJ2-6, the V gene TRBV7-9, with D unclear. Trimming removed 4 bases at V and 2 bases at J, with 15 bases between. The CDR3 sequence is 17 residues long. Germline CDR1 and CDR2: SEHNR and FQNEAQ (reference sequence). Here the CDR3 reads CASSSLKGPAGANVLTF. In nucleotides, the CDR3 is TGTGCCAGCAGCTCCCTTAAAGGCCCGGCTGGGGCCAACGTCCTGACTTTC.